This T cell receptor (beta chain) was observed in a study of cytomegalovirus exposure and HLA in healthy donors (dated by TCRdb to the late 2010s). Regarding the complete study: An earlier analysis of 550 to 700 of the donors reported more than 250 Gb of sequence data and 100 million to 140 million unique TCR beta sequences from about 180 million T cells. An early release covering about 600 HLA-typed donors comprised approximately 300 gigabases of sequencing data and around 80 million unique TCR sequences. The genetic ancestry cluster associated with self-reported Caucasian donors included 81% of the roughly 410 genotyped donors. The study aimed to test whether cataloging public T cell receptors could reveal signatures of past pathogen exposure. The study used immunosequencing to profile the T cell repertoires of several hundred subjects and linked those repertoires to cytomegalovirus serostatus. In addition to the first cohort of roughly 670 subjects, a separate validation cohort of approximately 120 different subjects was used. High-throughput TCR immunosequencing, statistical association of individual TCRs with disease status, and machine learning were combined to predict cytomegalovirus infection status. A later analysis re-examined previously published TCR beta repertoires from around 670 donors and added high-resolution HLA genotyping to investigate patterns of TCR occurrence. Rather than drawing on any new phenotypic data, the later analysis identified candidate immune exposures from TCR beta sequences and the way those sequences occurred across donors. An earlier analysis of roughly 600 of the donors used high-throughput TCR beta sequencing to judge whether each TCR beta V gene segment behaved as functional or pseudogenic. Alongside the repertoire data, information on donor age, sex, ethnicity and CMV serostatus was compiled. A later genetic analysis took genome-wide SNP genotypes for about 55% of the 666 donors and used that subset as a discovery cohort. All discovery cohort repertoires had been generated using a single sequencing platform. Class I and class II HLA loci were covered by the typing at four-digit resolution. Typing coverage varied by locus: about 620-630 donors for A, B, C, DRB1 and DQB1; approximately 500 for DQA1; approximately 570 for DPA1; around 490 for DPB1. A few DR-DQ haplotypes were handled as single units for association and clustering because linkage in the cohort was strong. Among about 410 genotyped donors of the cohort, an average of around 250,000 unique TCR beta nucleotide sequences was sequenced per donor, of which roughly 17% were non-productive. Here is what the overall study found, with its caveats: A later genetic analysis associated a missense DCLRE1C variant with V-gene and J-gene trimming of TCR beta chains, and an independent cohort replicated the association. The authors suggested that the approach could potentially be generalized to other disease states and immunological phenotypes. A later analysis associated 15,000 to 20,000 TCR beta sequences with specific HLA alleles at a false discovery rate of 0.05. Immune exposure information for the cohort was limited to CMV serostatus. A later analysis found that most CMV-associated TCR beta chains appeared HLA-restricted, with HLA associations seemingly driven largely by CMV exposure. Because some donors lacked HLA typing at each locus, the association tests relied only on the typed subset. While some public TCRs were present in many individuals, most TCR sequences turned up only very rarely across donors. An earlier analysis of approximately 500 of the donors showed that most TCR beta V segments appeared in productive rearrangements either about 87% or about 30% of the time, which broadly matched IMGT annotations. A group of highly shared sequence variants was considered likely to be a technical artifact of the sequencing pipeline. Strong co-occurrence of HLA alleles, especially DR and DQ, made assigning TCR associations to individual alleles difficult. A later analysis found that HLA-associated TCR beta chains were more clonally expanded and had lower generation probabilities than equally common non-associated chains. The study gave a list of some 150 TCR beta chains associated with cytomegalovirus. Presence/absence analyses assumed roughly uniform sequencing depth across donors, an assumption that may not hold. A later analysis reported that several top co-occurrence clusters appeared linked to parvovirus B19, influenza, CMV and Epstein-Barr virus. According to a later genetic analysis, donors in an Asian-associated ancestry cluster had fewer N-insertions in productive TCRs than the approximately 700-donor mean. A further reported finding was that TCR beta sequences accurately predicted the HLA-A and HLA-B alleles for most subjects in the first cohort. In a later analysis, the rate of TCR association differed among HLA loci, with DRB1 alleles having the most associated TCRs and HLA-C alleles having the fewest. The classifier was reported to diagnose cytomegalovirus status with high specificity and sensitivity in both the original and validation cohorts. Linkage disequilibrium might explain the correlated functional status among segregating V segments, but an unknown experimental factor could not be ruled out. Roughly 17 rarely observed V segments, including chromosome 9 orphons, were excluded from the earlier analysis of approximately 500 of the donors because counts were too low. A few of the identified cytomegalovirus-associated TCR beta chains were confirmed in vitro to be specific for cytomegalovirus antigens. This cohort had only TCR beta chains sequenced, and the lack of alpha or paired-chain data limited which features could be detected.

The library was built by means of the immunoSEQ multiplex PCR assay. The multiplex PCR relied on a mix of 60 forward primers for TCR Vbeta segments and 13 reverse primers for TCR Jbeta segments. Amplification of the CDR3 region of rearranged TCR beta genes was performed with a multiplex PCR assay on genomic DNA. The amplified TCR beta libraries were sequenced on the Illumina HiSeq System as 87-base-pair reads. Regarding the original processing steps: A later analysis counted approximately 84 million unique TCR beta chains across the 690 or so repertoires, and 10 million to 11 million of these chains were shared by at least two donors. To remove PCR and sequencing errors, raw reads were error-corrected and collapsed into unique sequences using a nearest-neighbor algorithm that merged closely related sequences. V, D and J gene segments were assigned by aligning CDR3 sequences to IMGT reference sequences. For a sequence to be retained, a match of at least six nucleotides was required to both a V gene segment and a J gene segment. Rearrangements were classified as productive when the CDR3 lacked stop codons and remained in frame with V and J, and all other rearrangements were classified as non-productive. CDR3 was defined by IMGT convention, running from the second conserved V-encoded cysteine to the conserved J-encoded phenylalanine. In an earlier analysis of roughly 580 of the donors, sequences lacking an unambiguous match to a single V gene segment were excluded. In an earlier analysis of approximately 590 of the donors, V segments were called functional above 56.7% productive rearrangements and were called segregating when the between-donor standard deviation exceeded 5%. A statistical classification framework was developed to diagnose cytomegalovirus status using the catalog of TCR beta chain sequences. V and J gene assignment, in a later analysis, came from comparing TCR nucleotide sequences with IMGT/GENE-DB human TR gene sequences. In a later analysis, CDR3 sequences and most-parsimonious VDJ recombination scenarios were assigned using the TCRdist pipeline. In a later analysis, each TCR beta chain was defined by its CDR3 amino acid sequence together with its V-gene family, and reads lacking a unique V-gene family were excluded. To address suspected cross-contamination and a sequencing artifact, a later analysis removed some 620 highly shared, low-generation-probability nucleotide sequences. In a later analysis, a clonal expansion index for each public chain was calculated from normalized within-repertoire ranks of inferred template counts. In a later analysis, generation probabilities were computed using a VDJ recombination model fitted to out-of-frame rearrangements, and the results were checked against IGoR. A later analysis scored TCR-TCR, TCR-HLA and TCR-CMV co-occurrence with hypergeometric tests, applying a repertoire-size bias correction to TCR pairs. In a later analysis, false discovery rates were estimated by permuting HLA or CMV assignments 20 times. In a later analysis, co-occurring TCRs were grouped with DBSCAN, and TCRdist sequence similarity was added when clustering was performed within HLA-allele-positive subsets. Repertoires with fewer than 30,000 or more than 120,000 public chains were left out of co-occurrence clustering, as were five repertoires with anomalous nucleotide sharing. Imported from immuneACCESS, the table was reduced by TCRdb to in-frame sequences with V and J called. These copies leave out some clones; in studies compared against another copy, an unresolved V gene accounts for under half, and the cause of the remainder is not known. The V and J calls and the clone size are those of that table, but D and trimming were determined from the DNA. Within this sample are about 180,000 clones, with more than 75% of them counted one time only. Together, the top ten hold more than 1.5% of the sample.

This clone has at least ten counts. The clone's antigen remains unknown. No base quality values were provided; no much bigger clone lies one nucleotide off. In total, fewer than 750 healthy bone marrow donors made up the cohort. At the time of sampling, all cohort members were nominally healthy, though unrecorded immune exposures were likely present. The donor was CMV seronegative and was included in the group of hundreds of seronegative cohort members. A peripheral blood sample was provided by each donor, and peripheral blood mononuclear cells were used for TCR beta sequencing. Genomic DNA was extracted from the blood cell samples with the Qiagen DNeasy Blood Extraction Kit. The origin of this receptor is a man aged 35 to 55 in good health and CMV-seronegative. The source material was PBMCs.

The nucleotides are TGTGCCAGCAGTTTTTTGGGGGACAGGGGCAAAGCTTTCTTT. The resulting protein is CASSFLGDRGKAFF. This chain is built from TRBV28 and TRBJ1-1; 10 of the junction bases match TRBD1. Including cysteine and phenylalanine, the CDR3 has 14 amino acids. The read is trimmed to its CDR3 DNA, 42 bases read in frame from base 1. CDR1 and CDR2 are drawn from the germline V gene: MDHEN, SYDVKM. Ends trimmed: V by 3 bases, J by 9 bases; bases unmatched to a gene: 7. The variable domain in full, with residues beyond the CDR3 obtained from the reference TRBV28 and TRBJ1-1 genes, is DVKVTQSSRYLVKRTGEKVFLECVQDMDHENMFWYRQDPGLGLRLIYFSYDVKMKEKGDIPEGYSVSREKKERFSLILESASTNQTSMYLCASSFLGDRGKAFFGQGTRLTVV.